These 10 T cell receptor beta chains came from one sample sequenced in a study of PD-1 blockade in classical Hodgkin lymphoma. Every patient was affected by relapse after autologous stem cell transplantation, while exposure to brentuximab vedotin was not uniform. Produced via immunoSEQ multiplex PCR; TCRdb's table is partial and in-frame only. In the table there are about 99,000 clones, roughly 76% of which are singletons. The sequenced sample was peripheral blood mononuclear cells (PBMCs), obtained before the second cycle of nivolumab. These receptors were collected from a human donor with classical Hodgkin lymphoma.

This chain links TRBV5-6 with TRBJ1-6; D gene ambiguous. The ends were cut back, 0 bases at V and 4 bases at J, with 8 bases in the middle. The V gene's germline CDR1 is SGHDT and CDR2 YYEEEE. This CDR3 region has 15 residues. The CDR3 DNA is TGTGCCAGCAGCTTGGTAGGACGGTATAATTCACCCCTCCACTTT. It encodes CASSLVGRYNSPLHF. Full variable domain (rest looked up from reference TRBV5-6 and TRBJ1-6): DAGVTQSPTHLIKTRGQQVTLRCSPKSGHDTVSWYQQALGQGPQFIFQYYEEEERQRGNFPDRFSGHQFPNYSSELNVNALLLGDSALYLCASSLVGRYNSPLHFGNGTRLTVT.

The chain has TRBV7-2 and TRBJ2-7, with D perhaps given as TRBD1 or TRBD2 (5 bases each). Germline CDR1 and CDR2: SGHTA and FQGNSA. The V end lost 1 base, the J end lost 4 bases, and 11 bases lay between the germline ends. The CDR3 loop spans 14 amino acids. CDR3: CASSLGSGRYEQYF. The CDR3, as DNA: TGTGCCAGCAGCTTAGGCTCGGGGCGGTACGAGCAGTACTTC.

This chain links TRBV29-1 with TRBJ1-2, with D possibly matching TRBD1 (5 bases). Germline CDR1 and CDR2: SQVTM and ANQGSEA. V lost 4 bases, J lost 4 bases, and 7 bases lay in between. This CDR3 comprises 11 residues. The CDR3 region has the DNA TGCAGCGTTGGAGGGACCTATGGCTACACCTTC. Translation: CSVGGTYGYTF.

This chain uses TRBV9 with TRBJ2-5; 7 bases line up with TRBD2. J was trimmed by 4 bases and V by 2 bases; bases with no gene match: 5. CDR1 is SGDLS, CDR2 YYNGEE, per germline. The length of the CDR3 is 14 residues. For the CDR3, the DNA is TGTGCCAGCAGCGTCAGCGGGATGTCAGAGACCCAGTACTTC. It encodes CASSVSGMSETQYF.

The chain recombines TRBV19 with TRBJ2-7; D is undetermined. Trimming stripped 3 bases from V and 2 bases from J, with 17 bases between. CDR3 length: 16 residues. CDR1 is LNHDA and CDR2 is SQIVND in the germline V gene (reference sequence). Written as DNA, the CDR3 is TGTGCCAGTAGTATTAGATTGAGACTTAGCACCTACGAGCAGTACTTC. This gives the protein CASSIRLRLSTYEQYF.

The CDR3 region is CASRNRDRAYEQYF. CDR3 nucleotide sequence: TGTGCCAGCAGGAACCGGGACAGGGCCTACGAGCAGTACTTC. This rearrangement joins TRBV6-6 to TRBJ2-7; TRBD1 aligns across 9 bases. Germline CDR1 reads MNHNY; CDR2 reads SVGAGI (reference sequence). The CDR3 runs to 14 residues. V lost 6 bases, J lost 2 bases, and 5 bases stayed unmatched.

The chain carries TRBV6-1 and TRBJ1-4, with D tentatively TRBD1 (6 bases). Trimming stripped 0 bases from V and 6 bases from J, with 11 bases between. This CDR3 has 15 amino acids. Germline V gives CDR1 MNHNS, CDR2 SASEGT. Written as DNA, the CDR3 is TGTGCCAGCAGTGAAGCTACAGGGAGCGATGAAAAACTGTTTTTT. Protein product: CASSEATGSDEKLFF.

The sample holds one count of this clone. The chain carries TRBV21-1 and TRBJ2-7; TRBD2 is taken as the D call from the table, unchecked against the DNA. TRBV21-1 represents a pseudogene. The CDR3 runs to 15 residues. The CDR3, as DNA: TGTGCCACCTCCCCCCAACTAGCGGCGACCTACGAGCAGTACTTC. This sequence encodes CATSPQLAATYEQYF.

The chain carries TRBV5-1 and TRBJ2-7, with 7 bases lining up with TRBD2. This CDR3 spans 15 amino acids. V shed 4 bases, J shed 3 bases, and the junction held 10 bases outside the gene matches. CDR1 SGHRS and CDR2 YFSETQ come from the germline V gene. CDR3 sequence (DNA): TGCGCCAGCAGCCCGGGAGGTAGTCTGAGCTACGAGCAGTACTTC. Translation gives CASSPGGSLSYEQYF.

This chain uses TRBV27 with TRBJ2-5; 8 bases are a match to TRBD1. The CDR3 runs 13 residues. Germline-derived CDR1 and CDR2 are MNHEY and SMNVEV (reference sequence). With V trimmed by 7 bases and J by 5 bases, 6 bases remained unmatched. The CDR3 region is CASKTGGRETQYF. Written as DNA, the CDR3 is TGTGCCAGCAAAACAGGGGGGCGGGAGACCCAGTACTTC.